The 12 T cell receptor beta chains given below trace back to one sample, sequenced in a study of blood T cells in healthy people across ages. Primed by a sample-barcoded 5' primer and a J-beta primer mix, a second PCR proceeded for roughly 7 to 11 cycles. One entry per CDR3 protein results from TCRdb running MiXCR on the 5' RACE reads. The data hold roughly 1.4 million distinct CDR3 sequences, with almost 60% observed a single time. The sample comprised blood. These receptors all stem from a man aged 18-30 years in good health.

The chain carries TRBV7-2 and TRBJ1-2; D might be TRBD1 (6 bases). Germline CDR1 is SGHTA and CDR2 is FQGNSA. Trimming removed 5 bases from V and 4 bases from J, with 14 bases in between. This CDR3 contains 14 residues. The CDR3 DNA reads TGTGCCAGCAGCCCCCGACAGGAACTCTATGGCTACACCTTC. Translation: CASSPRQELYGYTF.

A few counts support this clonotype. V gene TRBV14 combines with J gene TRBJ2-7, with D hard to call. V lost 2 bases and J 0 bases, leaving 8 bases between the germline ends. The CDR3 covers 14 residues. Germline V lookup: CDR1 SGHDN, CDR2 FVKESK. In DNA, the CDR3 is TGTGCCAGCAGCCAACTAGAAACCTCCTACGAGCAGTACTTC. Translation gives CASSQLETSYEQYF.

V is TRBV2 and J is TRBJ1-2; D is undetermined. Germline CDR1 and CDR2: SNHLY and FYNNEI. V lost 6 bases and J 6 bases, leaving 8 bases between the germline ends. The CDR3 has 11 residues. The DNA of the CDR3 is TGTGCCAGCAGGGGGTTGGATGGCTACACCTTC. It codes for CASRGLDGYTF.

The V and J genes are TRBV4-3 and TRBJ2-1; a weak D match, TRBD1 (8 bases). The V gene lost 4 bases and the J gene lost 8 bases, with 18 bases spanning the gap. This CDR3 spans 15 amino acids. Germline CDR1 and CDR2: LGHNA and YSLEER. The CDR3 region is CASSPVQGAGDEQFF. CDR3 DNA sequence: TGCGCCAGCAGCCCGGTTCAGGGGGCGGGGGATGAGCAGTTCTTC.

Regarding this clonotype: A much larger clonotype is one base distant, so this may be a read error. This chain uses TRBV10-1 with TRBJ2-5; D is perhaps TRBD1 (6 bases). Deletions cut 6 bases from V and 11 bases from J, with 28 bases between. This CDR3 contains 16 residues. From germline, CDR1 is WNHNN and CDR2 SYGVQD (reference sequence). This CDR3 reads CASSEDRRWDYNEQYF. The DNA for the CDR3 is TGCGCCAGCAGCGAGGACAGACGTTGGGATTACAATGAGCAGTACTTC.

The V gene is TRBV3-1, the J gene TRBJ1-6, with D possibly TRBD1 on 6 matching bases. The CDR3 contains 12 residues. Trimming took off 1 base at V and 15 bases at J, with 10 bases between the two ends. Germline lookup yields CDR1 LGHDT and CDR2 YNNKEL (reference sequence). The DNA of the CDR3 is TGTGCCAGCAGCCAAGGGGGGCTATTCCTCCACTTT. Translated, it gives CASSQGGLFLHF.

This chain uses TRBV7-9 with TRBJ2-4; 8 nucleotides align to TRBD1. Germline-derived CDR1 and CDR2 are SEHNR and FQNEAQ (reference sequence). The length of the CDR3 is 15 residues. Trimming took 5 bases from V and 5 from J; bases not matched to a gene: 8. CDR3 amino acids: CASSISRQGQNIQYF. Written as DNA, the CDR3 is TGTGCCAGCAGCATCAGCCGACAGGGGCAAAACATTCAGTACTTC.

The V call is TRBV6-2 or TRBV6-3, the J call TRBJ1-1; 9 bases are shared with TRBD1. This CDR3 is 16 amino acids long. Germline CDR1 reads MNHEY; CDR2 reads SVGEGT. V shed 5 bases and J 4 bases; nucleotides not matched to a gene: 11. Written as DNA, the CDR3 is TGTGCCAGCAGTCGAACAGGGGGCGCCCCGGGCACTGAAGCTTTCTTT. Protein product: CASSRTGGAPGTEAFF.

CDR3 DNA: TGTGCCAGCAGTTATGGGACAGGGCCCTATGGCTACACCTTC. This gives the protein CASSYGTGPYGYTF. This chain joins TRBV6-5 and TRBJ1-2; TRBD1 matches 9 bases. The CDR3 totals 14 residues. Looked up from germline, CDR1 is MNHEY and CDR2 is SVGAGI. Unmatched junction bases numbered 3, after V lost 3 bases and J lost 4 bases.

V gene TRBV12-3 or TRBV12-4 combines with J gene TRBJ1-4, with D uncertain. The V and J ends lost 1 base and 0 bases respectively, with 9 bases between them. This CDR3 comprises 16 residues. The CDR3 DNA sequence: TGTGCCAGCAGTTTAGTCGCTAGGTCAACTAATGAAAAACTGTTTTTT. Residues: CASSLVARSTNEKLFF.

The chain combines TRBV7-8 with TRBJ2-1; 12 nucleotides match TRBD1. The V gene's germline CDR1 is SGHVS and CDR2 FQNEAQ. This CDR3 is built from 17 residues. Trimming cost V 4 bases and J 6 bases; bases outside gene matches: 10. DNA of the CDR3: TGTGCCAGCAGCTGGGACAGGGGGCCCACTAATCCCAATGAGCAGTTCTTC. Its protein is CASSWDRGPTNPNEQFF.

This chain joins TRBV28 and TRBJ1-1, with D perhaps TRBD1 (6 bases). Germline values: CDR1 MDHEN, CDR2 SYDVKM. There are 18 residues in the CDR3. Trimming left V 5 bases short and J 3 bases short, with 25 bases between. CDR3 amino acids: CASSPLGGASNLHTEAFF. DNA for the CDR3: TGTGCCAGCAGTCCCCTCGGGGGGGCTTCAAATTTACACACTGAAGCTTTCTTT.